One and the same sample provided the 21 T cell receptor beta chains below, sequenced in a study of blood T cell repertoires in COVID-19. Assay used: immunoSEQ multiplex PCR; TCRdb lists only in-frame clones, some missing. This table holds about 81,000 clones, around 80% found once. The sample comprised peripheral blood. These receptors were collected from a human donor in a cohort sampled during active COVID-19.

The chain is built from TRBV6-6 and TRBJ1-1; D gene uncertain. Trimming shortened V by 2 bases and J by 5 bases, and 12 bases separated the two germline ends. Germline V gives CDR1 MNHNY, CDR2 SVGAGI (reference sequence). CDR3 size: 14 residues. For the CDR3, the DNA is TGTGCCAGCAGTTACCAGAGAGGGAGGACTGAAGCTTTCTTT. This sequence encodes CASSYQRGRTEAFF.

In DNA, the CDR3 is TGTGCCAGCAGCCAGCGACCTAGCGGGGGGGCCGTTGAGCAGTTCTTC. Encoded protein: CASSQRPSGGAVEQFF. The chain carries TRBV7-2 and TRBJ2-1; 12 positions match TRBD2. The germline V gene has CDR1 SGHTA and CDR2 FQGNSA. This CDR3 is built from 16 residues. V trimming: 5 bases; J trimming: 9 bases; junction bases outside the gene matches: 11.

The chain joins TRBV5-1 to TRBJ2-1, with D uncertain. The CDR3 spans 12 residues. The germline V and J ends were trimmed by 1 base and 9 bases, with 8 bases remaining between them. The germline V gene has CDR1 SGHRS and CDR2 YFSETQ. In DNA, the CDR3 is TGCGCCAGCAGCTTGTTTAACAGTGAGCAGTTCTTC. Protein: CASSLFNSEQFF. The full variable domain, rest sourced from reference TRBV5-1 and TRBJ2-1, is KAGVTQTPRYLIKTRGQQVTLSCSPISGHRSVSWYQQTPGQGLQFLFEYFSETQRNKGNFPGRFSGRQFSNSRSEMNVSTLELGDSALYLCASSLFNSEQFFGPGTRLTVL.

The chain links TRBV9 to TRBJ2-2; D gene uncertain. CDR3 length: 14 residues. Trimming pared 2 bases from V and 1 base from J, leaving 6 bases between. Germline CDR1 is SGDLS and CDR2 is YYNGEE. This CDR3 reads CASSVFLNTGELFF. CDR3 coding DNA: TGTGCCAGCAGCGTCTTTCTGAACACCGGGGAGCTGTTTTTT.

The V call is TRBV4-1, the J call TRBJ2-6, with 9 bases fitting TRBD1. J gave up 5 bases and V 3 bases, and 8 bases lay outside the gene matches. Germline-derived CDR1 and CDR2 are MGHRA and YSYEKL. The CDR3 has 17 amino acids. CDR3 nucleotide sequence: TGCGCCAGCAGCCACACGGACAGGGGTAGGTGGGCCAACGTCCTGACTTTC. This encodes CASSHTDRGRWANVLTF.

J is TRBJ2-5 and V is TRBV5-6, with TRBD2 matching 8 bases. Germline V lookup: CDR1 SGHDT, CDR2 YYEEEE. The junction had 6 bases not matched to a gene; V was cut back by 0 bases and J by 5 bases. The CDR3 totals 15 residues. The CDR3 DNA reads TGTGCCAGCAGCTTGGTACTAGCGGTCGAGGAGACCCAGTACTTC. This gives the protein CASSLVLAVEETQYF.

CDR3 region: CASSPKTVTYEQYF. The CDR3 DNA is TGTGCCAGCTCACCTAAAACAGTTACCTACGAGCAGTACTTC. The rearrangement joins TRBV18 to TRBJ2-7; D is ambiguous. The CDR3 runs 14 residues. Between the trimmed V and J ends, which lost 3 bases and 2 bases, there was a span of 11 bases. In germline, CDR1 is KGHSH, CDR2 LQKENI.

This clone was found once. The gene calls are TRBV5-5 and TRBJ2-5; 9 bases fit TRBD1. There are 14 residues in the CDR3. Germline CDR1 and CDR2: SGHKS and YYEKEE (reference sequence). The J segment lost 2 bases and the V segment lost 4 bases, leaving 3 bases of the junction unmatched. Here the CDR3 DNA reads TGTGCCAGCAGCACGGACAGGGGACAAGAGACCCAGTACTTC. It specifies CASSTDRGQETQYF.

The V gene is TRBV3-1 (or the pseudogene TRBV3-2), the J gene TRBJ1-2; 9 nucleotides line up with TRBD1. The CDR3 sequence is 15 residues long. The V segment lost 3 bases and the J segment 5 bases; nucleotides outside the gene matches: 7. CDR1 is LGHDT and CDR2 is YNNKEL in the germline V gene (reference sequence). The CDR3 DNA follows: TGTGCCAGCAGCCAGGGAACAGGGGGCGCATATGGCTACACCTTC. Translating gives CASSQGTGGAYGYTF.

The chain recombines TRBV5-6 with TRBJ1-3, with 7 positions matching TRBD1. V was pared by 7 bases and J by 3 bases, with 16 bases of the junction left unmatched. Germline loops: CDR1 SGHDT, CDR2 YYEEEE. CDR3 length equals 17 residues. CDR3 protein: CASFDRGQPGLGNTIYF. In nucleotides, the CDR3 is TGTGCCAGCTTTGACCGGGGACAGCCGGGACTTGGAAACACCATATATTTT.

This clone came up a few times. The rearrangement uses TRBV5-4 and TRBJ2-3; TRBD2 is a possible D gene (5 bases). V shed 5 bases and J shed 6 bases, with 19 bases lying between them. Germline CDR1 is SGHNT and CDR2 is YYREEE (reference sequence). The length of the CDR3 is 15 residues. The DNA of the CDR3 is TGTGCCAGCAGGTCCGGGAACTTCCTTTTTGATACGCAGTATTTT. It is translated as CASRSGNFLFDTQYF.

This sequence joins TRBV2 and TRBJ1-5; D is perhaps TRBD1 (5 bases). Per the germline V gene, CDR1 is SNHLY and CDR2 is FYNNEI. Between the trimmed V and J ends, which lost 7 bases and 6 bases, there was a span of 19 bases. This CDR3 has 15 amino acids. This chain's CDR3 is CASNPKGREGQPQHF. The CDR3 DNA is TGTGCCAGCAATCCGAAAGGCAGGGAGGGTCAGCCCCAGCATTTT.

The chain links TRBV5-1 to TRBJ2-7, with TRBD2 as a possible D gene (5 bases). This CDR3 region has 11 residues. Trimming took 0 bases from V and 7 from J, leaving 5 bases between them. The V gene's germline CDR1 is SGHRS and CDR2 YFSETQ. CDR3 amino acids: CASSLGGEQYF. The CDR3 nucleotides read TGCGCCAGCAGCTTGGGCGGGGAGCAGTACTTC.

V usage is TRBV9 and J usage is TRBJ2-3, with 9 positions matching TRBD2. V shed 0 bases and J 1 base; nucleotides not matched to a gene: 9. This CDR3 has 18 residues. Germline-derived CDR1 and CDR2 are SGDLS and YYNGEE. CDR3 loop: CASSVVAGGLKGTDTQYF. CDR3 coding DNA: TGTGCCAGCAGCGTAGTTGCGGGGGGGCTAAAGGGCACAGATACGCAGTATTTT.

This chain links TRBV7-9 with TRBJ1-5, with D maybe TRBD1 (6 bases). This CDR3 contains 16 residues. The germline V and J ends were trimmed by 3 bases and 0 bases, with 12 bases remaining between them. Germline V CDR1 and CDR2: SEHNR, FQNEAQ (reference sequence). CDR3 protein: CASSLSGGHSNQPQHF. The CDR3, as DNA: TGTGCCAGCAGCTTGTCGGGGGGCCATAGCAATCAGCCCCAGCATTTT.

The chain links TRBV15 to TRBJ1-5; TRBD1 matches 8 bases. This CDR3 region has 14 residues. In germline, CDR1 is LNHNV, CDR2 YYDKDF (reference sequence). The ends lost 1 base at V and 4 bases at J; junction bases unmatched: 0. For the CDR3, the DNA is TGTGCCACCAGCAGAGGGACAGGGAATCAGCCCCAGCATTTT. Protein product: CATSRGTGNQPQHF.

This chain links TRBV7-6 with TRBJ2-7; D is possibly TRBD2 (6 bases). Germline loops: CDR1 SGHVS, CDR2 FNYEAQ. The length of the CDR3 is 17 residues. Trimming pared 5 bases from V and 3 bases from J, leaving 23 bases between. This CDR3 is CASSPGVGSQPSYEQYF. CDR3 sequence (DNA): TGTGCCAGCAGCCCGGGGGTTGGATCCCAACCGAGCTACGAGCAGTACTTC.

V usage is TRBV11-2 and J usage is TRBJ2-1; TRBD2 matches at 8 bases. The germline V gene has CDR1 SGHAT and CDR2 FQNNGV. The CDR3 has 15 amino acids. Trimming removed 4 bases from V and 1 base from J; junction bases left unmatched: 3. CDR3 residues: CASSSVAGSYNEQFF. The CDR3 nucleotides are TGTGCCAGCAGCTCAGTAGCGGGGTCCTACAATGAGCAGTTCTTC.

The chain is built from TRBV27 and TRBJ1-6; TRBD1 matches 7 bases. This CDR3 region has 16 residues. With V trimmed by 5 bases and J by 10 bases, 14 bases remained unmatched. From germline, CDR1 is MNHEY and CDR2 SMNVEV (reference sequence). In DNA, the CDR3 is TGTGCCAGCAGTCCCATCCGAGGGACAGCGTCCTCACCCCTCCACTTT. This codes for CASSPIRGTASSPLHF.

V usage is TRBV5-1 and J usage is TRBJ1-2, with D possibly matching TRBD1 (6 bases). Germline CDR1 is SGHRS and CDR2 is YFSETQ. The CDR3 runs to 15 residues. V was clipped by 2 bases and J by 4 bases, with 15 bases between them. CDR3 protein: CASSFQGTDFYGYTF. The CDR3 nucleotides are TGCGCCAGCAGCTTCCAGGGGACGGACTTCTATGGCTACACCTTC. Supplemented by reference TRBV5-1 and TRBJ1-2, the full variable domain reads KAGVTQTPRYLIKTRGQQVTLSCSPISGHRSVSWYQQTPGQGLQFLFEYFSETQRNKGNFPGRFSGRQFSNSRSEMNVSTLELGDSALYLCASSFQGTDFYGYTFGSGTRLTVV.

V is TRBV28 and J is TRBJ2-3, with 14 bases lining up with TRBD2. J gave up 4 bases and V 6 bases, and 0 bases lay outside the gene matches. From germline, CDR1 is MDHEN and CDR2 SYDVKM. This CDR3 comprises 14 residues. The CDR3 loop reads CASRTSGGADTQYF. Written as DNA, the CDR3 is TGTGCCAGCAGGACTAGCGGGGGGGCAGATACGCAGTATTTT.